Listed here is a single TCR beta chain. Its antigen is as yet unknown. Germline CDR1 MGHDK, CDR2 SYGVNS. Between the trimmed V and J ends, which lost 4 bases and 2 bases, there was a span of 6 bases. The CDR3 runs 14 residues. This entry is derived from a study of identifying expanded T cells in peripheral blood. Study findings and constraints: Variance in clone template counts between two-week samples significantly increased with total template count across all healthy donors. Differentially abundant clones: around 1.2 between replicates, about 16 at two to three weeks, less than 20 at four.

During the collection period, no donor immune events like infections were recorded. Using immunoSEQ multiplex PCR, the repertoire was profiled, and TCRdb retains in-frame clones only, with some absent. The sample shows roughly 120,000 clones, 88% of them seen only once. The rearrangement joins TRBV25-1 to TRBJ2-6, with D hard to call. The sample was blood. The origin of this receptor is a person aged 18 to 75 in good health. CDR3 sequence: CASSVTPGANVLTF. The CDR3 nucleotides read TGTGCCAGCAGTGTAACCCCTGGGGCCAACGTCCTGACTTTC. The complete variable domain, with remaining parts taken from reference TRBV25-1 and TRBJ2-6, reads EADIYQTPRYLVIGTGKKITLECSQTMGHDKMYWYQQDPGMELHLIHYSYGVNSTEKGDLSSESTVSRIRTEHFPLTLESARPSHTSQYLCASSVTPGANVLTFGAGSRLTVL.